This TCR beta chain comes out of a study of T-cell reconstitution after alpha-beta-depleted transplantation in children. Study results and limitations: Approximately two months post-transplant, alpha-beta T cells reportedly originated from several hundred expanded graft clones. Some patients owed their high day-60 TCRbeta diversity to surviving recipient T cells and thymic progenitors.

CDR1 WSHSY and CDR2 SAAADI come from the germline V gene. V lost 3 bases and J 8 bases, leaving 19 bases between the germline ends. The CDR3 sequence is 15 residues long. This clonotype showed up just a few times. The antigen remains unidentified. Unique molecular identifiers were used in preparing the TCRbeta library. TCRdb fed the PCR reads into MiXCR, producing one record per CDR3 protein. The table has hundreds of thousands of distinct CDR3 sequences, 9.5% to 13% seen once. The source of this sequence is a boy under two years old with acute myeloid leukemia, due to receive a stem cell transplant. V usage is TRBV10-2 and J usage is TRBJ1-2, with D uncertain. The sample was PBMCs, taken before TCRalphabeta/CD19-depleted stem cell transplant. The CDR3, as DNA: TGCGCCAGCAGTGAAGCTCCGGACGGAACCGGGGGCTACACCTTC. It translates to CASSEAPDGTGGYTF.